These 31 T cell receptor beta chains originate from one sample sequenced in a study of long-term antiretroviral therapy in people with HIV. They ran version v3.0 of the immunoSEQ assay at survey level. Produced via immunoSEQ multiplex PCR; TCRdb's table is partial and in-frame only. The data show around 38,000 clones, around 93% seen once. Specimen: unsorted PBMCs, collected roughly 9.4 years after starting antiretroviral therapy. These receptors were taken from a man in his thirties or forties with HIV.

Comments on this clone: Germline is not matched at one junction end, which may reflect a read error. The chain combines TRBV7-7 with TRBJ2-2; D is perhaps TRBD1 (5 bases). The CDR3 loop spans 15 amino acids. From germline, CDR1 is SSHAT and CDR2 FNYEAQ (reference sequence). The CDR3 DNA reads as TGTGCTAGCACGCCTGATCAGGGTGGCACCGGGGAGCTGTTTTTT. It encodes CASTPDQGGTGELFF.

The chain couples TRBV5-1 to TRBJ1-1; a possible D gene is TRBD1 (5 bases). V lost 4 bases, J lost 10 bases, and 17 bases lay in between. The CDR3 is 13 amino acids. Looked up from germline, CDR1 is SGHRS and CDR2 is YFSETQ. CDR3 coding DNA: TGCGCCAGCAGCATCCGGGACGGACGTGCAGCTTTCTTT. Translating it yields CASSIRDGRAAFF.

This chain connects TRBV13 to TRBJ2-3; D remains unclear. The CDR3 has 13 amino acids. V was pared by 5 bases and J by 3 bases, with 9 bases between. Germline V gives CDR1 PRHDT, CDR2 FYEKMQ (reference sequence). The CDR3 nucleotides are TGTGCCAGCAGCCCGCGTATGACAGATACGCAGTATTTT. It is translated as CASSPRMTDTQYF.

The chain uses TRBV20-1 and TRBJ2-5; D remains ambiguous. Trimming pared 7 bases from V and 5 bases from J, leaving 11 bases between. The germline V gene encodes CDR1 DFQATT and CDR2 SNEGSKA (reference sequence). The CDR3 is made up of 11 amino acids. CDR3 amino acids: CSGHFGETQYF. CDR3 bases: TGCAGTGGGCACTTCGGGGAGACCCAGTACTTC.

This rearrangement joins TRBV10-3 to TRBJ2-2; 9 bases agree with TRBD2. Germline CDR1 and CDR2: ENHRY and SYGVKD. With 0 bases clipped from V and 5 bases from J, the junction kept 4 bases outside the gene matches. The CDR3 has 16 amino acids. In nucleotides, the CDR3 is TGTGCCATCAGTGAGTCTGGCGGGGGGGCGACCGGGGAGCTGTTTTTT. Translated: CAISESGGGATGELFF.

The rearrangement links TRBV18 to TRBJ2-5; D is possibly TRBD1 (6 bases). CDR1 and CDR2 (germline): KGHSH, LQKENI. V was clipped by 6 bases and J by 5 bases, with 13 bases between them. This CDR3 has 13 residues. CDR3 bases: TGTGCCAGCTCCCAACCAACAGGGGAGACCCAGTACTTC. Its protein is CASSQPTGETQYF.

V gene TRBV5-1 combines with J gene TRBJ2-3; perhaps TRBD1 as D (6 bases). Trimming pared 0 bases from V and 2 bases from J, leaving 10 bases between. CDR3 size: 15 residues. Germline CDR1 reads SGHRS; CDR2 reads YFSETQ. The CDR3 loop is CASSLGPGHTDTQYF. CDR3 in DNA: TGCGCCAGCAGCTTGGGACCGGGACACACAGATACGCAGTATTTT.

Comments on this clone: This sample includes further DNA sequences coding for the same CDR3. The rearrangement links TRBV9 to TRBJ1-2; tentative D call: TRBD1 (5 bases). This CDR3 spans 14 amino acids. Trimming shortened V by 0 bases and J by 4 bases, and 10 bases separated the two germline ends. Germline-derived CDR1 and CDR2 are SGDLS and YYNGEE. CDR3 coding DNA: TGTGCCAGCAGCGTAGATCGGGGGAGCTATGGCTACACCTTC. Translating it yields CASSVDRGSYGYTF.

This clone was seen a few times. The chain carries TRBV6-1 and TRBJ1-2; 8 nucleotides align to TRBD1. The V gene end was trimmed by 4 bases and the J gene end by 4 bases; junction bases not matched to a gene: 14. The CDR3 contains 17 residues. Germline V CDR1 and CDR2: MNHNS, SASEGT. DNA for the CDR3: TGTGCCAGCAGTGGGCAGGGGGCGGGCCCCAATGTCTATGGCTACACCTTC. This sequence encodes CASSGQGAGPNVYGYTF.

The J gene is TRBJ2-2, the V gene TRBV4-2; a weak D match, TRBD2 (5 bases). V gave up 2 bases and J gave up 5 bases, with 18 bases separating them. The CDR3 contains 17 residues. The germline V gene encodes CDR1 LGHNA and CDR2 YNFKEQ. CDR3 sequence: CASSQQMPGRRTGELFF. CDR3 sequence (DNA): TGTGCCAGCAGCCAACAGATGCCGGGAAGAAGGACCGGGGAGCTGTTTTTT.

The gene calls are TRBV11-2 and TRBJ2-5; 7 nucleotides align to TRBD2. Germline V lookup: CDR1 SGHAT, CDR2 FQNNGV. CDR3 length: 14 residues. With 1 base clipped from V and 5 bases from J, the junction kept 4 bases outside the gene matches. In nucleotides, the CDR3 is TGTGCCAGCAGCTTAGGTGGGGGGGAGGAGACCCAGTACTTC. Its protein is CASSLGGGEETQYF.

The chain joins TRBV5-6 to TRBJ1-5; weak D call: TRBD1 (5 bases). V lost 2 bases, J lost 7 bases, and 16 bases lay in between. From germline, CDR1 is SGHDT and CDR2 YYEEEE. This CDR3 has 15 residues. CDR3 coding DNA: TGTGCCAGCAGCTTTGGCCAGGGCCCATGGCAGCCCCAGCATTTT. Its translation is CASSFGQGPWQPQHF. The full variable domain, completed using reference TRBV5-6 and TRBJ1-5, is DAGVTQSPTHLIKTRGQQVTLRCSPKSGHDTVSWYQQALGQGPQFIFQYYEEEERQRGNFPDRFSGHQFPNYSSELNVNALLLGDSALYLCASSFGQGPWQPQHFGDGTRLSIL.

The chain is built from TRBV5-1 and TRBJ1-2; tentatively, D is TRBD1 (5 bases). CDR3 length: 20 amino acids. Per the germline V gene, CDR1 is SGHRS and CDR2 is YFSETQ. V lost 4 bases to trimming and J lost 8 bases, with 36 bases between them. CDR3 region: CASSPYLIIPRQPVVKGYTF. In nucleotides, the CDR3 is TGCGCCAGCAGCCCCTACCTTATCATTCCAAGACAGCCTGTTGTGAAGGGCTACACCTTC.

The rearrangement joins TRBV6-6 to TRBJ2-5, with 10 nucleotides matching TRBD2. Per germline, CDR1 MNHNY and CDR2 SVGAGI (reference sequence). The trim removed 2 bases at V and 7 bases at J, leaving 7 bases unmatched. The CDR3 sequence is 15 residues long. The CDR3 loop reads CASSYPQRGGGTQYF. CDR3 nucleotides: TGTGCCAGCAGTTACCCCCAGCGGGGGGGCGGGACCCAGTACTTC.

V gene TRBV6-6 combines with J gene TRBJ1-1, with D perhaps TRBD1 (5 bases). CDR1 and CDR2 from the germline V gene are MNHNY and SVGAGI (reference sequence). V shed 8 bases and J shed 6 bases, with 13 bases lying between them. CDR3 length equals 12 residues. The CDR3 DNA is TGTGCCAGCTGGCTGGGGGGGGCTGAAGCTTTCTTT. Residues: CASWLGGAEAFF.

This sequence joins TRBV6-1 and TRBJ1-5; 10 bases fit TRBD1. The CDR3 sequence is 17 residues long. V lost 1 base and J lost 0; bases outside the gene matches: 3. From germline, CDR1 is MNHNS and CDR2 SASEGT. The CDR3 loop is CASSEGGQGHSNQPQHF. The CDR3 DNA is TGTGCCAGCAGTGAAGGGGGACAGGGGCATAGCAATCAGCCCCAGCATTTT.

In DNA, the CDR3 is TGTGCCAGCAGAAAGACTAGCGGGACGAACACCGGGGAGCTGTTTTTT. Its translation is CASRKTSGTNTGELFF. The rearrangement links TRBV28 to TRBJ2-2; 11 bases align to TRBD2. CDR1 is MDHEN and CDR2 is SYDVKM in the germline V gene. This CDR3 is built from 16 residues. Germline trimming cut 6 bases from V and 0 bases from J; bases unmatched to any gene: 3.

In DNA form, the CDR3 reads TGCAGCGTTGGACAGGGGGCTGGCTCACCCCTCCACTTT. It codes for CSVGQGAGSPLHF. The chain is built from TRBV29-1 and TRBJ1-6, with TRBD1 identical over 10 bases. CDR3 length equals 13 residues. The V segment lost 4 bases and the J segment 10 bases; nucleotides outside the gene matches: 4. Germline assignment: CDR1 SQVTM and CDR2 ANQGSEA. The full variable domain, completed using reference TRBV29-1 and TRBJ1-6, is SAVISQKPSRDICQRGTSLTIQCQVDSQVTMMFWYRQQPGQSLTLIATANQGSEATYESGFVIDKFPISRPNLTFSTLTVSNMSPEDSSIYLCSVGQGAGSPLHFGNGTRLTVT.

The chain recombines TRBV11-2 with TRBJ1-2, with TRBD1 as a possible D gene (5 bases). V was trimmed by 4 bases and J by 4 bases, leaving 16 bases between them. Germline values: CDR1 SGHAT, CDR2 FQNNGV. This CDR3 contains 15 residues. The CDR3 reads CASSSPSLGTYGYTF. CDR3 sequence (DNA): TGTGCCAGCAGCTCTCCGTCACTGGGGACCTATGGCTACACCTTC.

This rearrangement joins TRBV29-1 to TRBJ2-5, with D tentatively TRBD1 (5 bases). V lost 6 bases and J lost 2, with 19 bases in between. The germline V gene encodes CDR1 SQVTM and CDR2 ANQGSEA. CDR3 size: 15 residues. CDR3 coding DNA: TGCAGCGTCGTTACGTTTGGGCAGGGTCAAGAGACCCAGTACTTC. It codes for CSVVTFGQGQETQYF.

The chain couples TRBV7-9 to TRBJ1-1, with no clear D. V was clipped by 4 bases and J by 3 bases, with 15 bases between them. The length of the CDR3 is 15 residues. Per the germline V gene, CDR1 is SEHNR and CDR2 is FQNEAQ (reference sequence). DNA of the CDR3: TGTGCCAGCAGCTCCACCCTTACTGGGGACACTGAAGCTTTCTTT. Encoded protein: CASSSTLTGDTEAFF.

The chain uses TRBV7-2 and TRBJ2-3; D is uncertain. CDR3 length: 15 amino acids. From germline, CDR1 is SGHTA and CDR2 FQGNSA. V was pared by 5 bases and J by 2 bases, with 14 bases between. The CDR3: CASSRSTLSTDTQYF. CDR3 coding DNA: TGTGCCAGCAGCCGCTCAACCTTATCCACAGATACGCAGTATTTT. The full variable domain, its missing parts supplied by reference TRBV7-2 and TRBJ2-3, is GAGVSQSPSNKVTEKGKDVELRCDPISGHTALYWYRQSLGQGLEFLIYFQGNSAPDKSGLPSDRFSAERTGGSVSTLTIQRTQQEDSAVYLCASSRSTLSTDTQYFGPGTRLTVL.

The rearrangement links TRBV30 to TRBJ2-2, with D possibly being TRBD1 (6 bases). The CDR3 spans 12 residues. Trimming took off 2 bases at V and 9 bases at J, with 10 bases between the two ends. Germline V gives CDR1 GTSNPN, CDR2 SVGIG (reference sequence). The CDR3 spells CAWSLTGRELFF. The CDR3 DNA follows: TGTGCCTGGAGTCTCACAGGGAGGGAGCTGTTTTTT.

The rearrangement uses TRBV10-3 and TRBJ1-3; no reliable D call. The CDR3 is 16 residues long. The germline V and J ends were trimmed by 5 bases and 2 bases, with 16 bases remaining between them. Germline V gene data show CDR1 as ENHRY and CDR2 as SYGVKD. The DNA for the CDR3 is TGTGCCATCAGTCGCTCGGGAGTAGGGCCTGGAAACACCATATATTTT. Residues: CAISRSGVGPGNTIYF.

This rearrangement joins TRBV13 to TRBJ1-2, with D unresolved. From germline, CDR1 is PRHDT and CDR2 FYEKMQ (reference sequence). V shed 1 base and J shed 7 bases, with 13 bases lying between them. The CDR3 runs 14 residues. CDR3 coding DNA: TGTGCCAGCAGCTTAGAAGTTGAAAGGGCTGGCTACACCTTC. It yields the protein CASSLEVERAGYTF. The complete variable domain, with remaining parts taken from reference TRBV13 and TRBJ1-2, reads AAGVIQSPRHLIKEKRETATLKCYPIPRHDTVYWYQQGPGQDPQFLISFYEKMQSDKGSIPDRFSAQQFSDYHSELNMSSLELGDSALYFCASSLEVERAGYTFGSGTRLTVV.

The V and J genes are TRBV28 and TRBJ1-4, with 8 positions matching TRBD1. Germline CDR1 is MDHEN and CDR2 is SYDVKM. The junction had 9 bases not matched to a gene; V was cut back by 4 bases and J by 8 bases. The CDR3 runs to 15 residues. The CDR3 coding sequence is TGTGCCAGCAGTTCGGGAGACAGGGGAGGGGAAAAACTGTTTTTT. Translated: CASSSGDRGGEKLFF.

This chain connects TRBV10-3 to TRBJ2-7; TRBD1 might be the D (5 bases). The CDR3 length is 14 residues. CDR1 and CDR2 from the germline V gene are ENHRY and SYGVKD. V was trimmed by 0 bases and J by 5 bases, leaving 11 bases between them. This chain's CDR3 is CAISESRQGHEQYV. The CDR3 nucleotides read TGTGCCATCAGTGAGTCGAGGCAGGGCCACGAGCAGTACGTC.

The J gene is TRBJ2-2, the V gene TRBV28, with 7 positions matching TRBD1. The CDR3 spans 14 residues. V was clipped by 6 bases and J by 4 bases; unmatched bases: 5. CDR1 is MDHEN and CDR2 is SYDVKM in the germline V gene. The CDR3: CASSPGTATGELFF. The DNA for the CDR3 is TGTGCCAGCAGCCCCGGGACAGCCACCGGGGAGCTGTTTTTT.

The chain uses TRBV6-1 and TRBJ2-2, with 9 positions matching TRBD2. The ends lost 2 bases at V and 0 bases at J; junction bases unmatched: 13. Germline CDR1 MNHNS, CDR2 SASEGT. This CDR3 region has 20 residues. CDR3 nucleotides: TGTGCCAGCAGTGAATGGACGGCGATAGCGGGGGCCTCGAACACCGGGGAGCTGTTTTTT. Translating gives CASSEWTAIAGASNTGELFF.

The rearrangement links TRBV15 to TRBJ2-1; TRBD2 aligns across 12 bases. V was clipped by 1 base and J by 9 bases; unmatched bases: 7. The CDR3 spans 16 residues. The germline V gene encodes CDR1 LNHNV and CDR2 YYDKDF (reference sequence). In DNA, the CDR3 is TGTGCCACCAGCAGAGTACTAGCGGGGGGTGGTGGTGAGCAGTTCTTC. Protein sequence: CATSRVLAGGGGEQFF.

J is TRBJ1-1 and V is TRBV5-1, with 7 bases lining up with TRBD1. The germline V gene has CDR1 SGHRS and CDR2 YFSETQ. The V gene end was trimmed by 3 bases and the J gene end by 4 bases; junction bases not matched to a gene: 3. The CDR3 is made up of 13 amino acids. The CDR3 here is CASSWDSGTEAFF. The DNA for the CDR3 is TGCGCCAGCAGCTGGGACAGTGGCACTGAAGCTTTCTTT. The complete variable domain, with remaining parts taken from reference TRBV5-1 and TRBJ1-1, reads KAGVTQTPRYLIKTRGQQVTLSCSPISGHRSVSWYQQTPGQGLQFLFEYFSETQRNKGNFPGRFSGRQFSNSRSEMNVSTLELGDSALYLCASSWDSGTEAFFGQGTRLTVV.